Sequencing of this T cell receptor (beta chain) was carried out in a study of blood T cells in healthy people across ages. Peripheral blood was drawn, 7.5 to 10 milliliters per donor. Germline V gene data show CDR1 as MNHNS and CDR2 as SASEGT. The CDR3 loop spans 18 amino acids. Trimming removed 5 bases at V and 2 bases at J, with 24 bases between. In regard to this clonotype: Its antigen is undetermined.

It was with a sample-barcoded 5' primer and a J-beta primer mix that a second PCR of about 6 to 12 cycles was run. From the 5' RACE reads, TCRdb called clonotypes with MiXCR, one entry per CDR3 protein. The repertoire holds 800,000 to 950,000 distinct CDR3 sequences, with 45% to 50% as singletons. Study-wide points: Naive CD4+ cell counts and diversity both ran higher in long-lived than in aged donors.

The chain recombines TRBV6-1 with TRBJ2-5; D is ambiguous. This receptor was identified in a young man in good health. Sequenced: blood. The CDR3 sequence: CASSRAPMRGTTQETQYF. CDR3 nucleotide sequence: TGTGCCAGCAGTCGCGCTCCAATGCGCGGAACCACTCAAGAGACCCAGTACTTC.